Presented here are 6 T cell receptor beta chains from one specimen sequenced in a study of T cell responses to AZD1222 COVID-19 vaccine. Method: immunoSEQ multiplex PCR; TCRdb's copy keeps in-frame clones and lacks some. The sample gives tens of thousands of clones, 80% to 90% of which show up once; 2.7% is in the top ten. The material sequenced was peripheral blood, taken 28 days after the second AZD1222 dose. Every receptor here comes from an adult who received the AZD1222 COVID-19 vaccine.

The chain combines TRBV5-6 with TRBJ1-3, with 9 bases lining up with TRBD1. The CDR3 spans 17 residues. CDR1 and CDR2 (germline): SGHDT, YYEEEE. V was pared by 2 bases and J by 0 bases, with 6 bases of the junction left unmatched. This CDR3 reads CASSFLMTGGSGNTIYF. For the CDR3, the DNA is TGTGCCAGCAGCTTCCTAATGACAGGGGGCTCTGGAAACACCATATATTTT.

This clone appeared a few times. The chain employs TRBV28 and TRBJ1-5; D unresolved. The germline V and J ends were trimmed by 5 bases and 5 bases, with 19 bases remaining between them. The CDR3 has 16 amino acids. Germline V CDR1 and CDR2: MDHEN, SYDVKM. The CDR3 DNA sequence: TGTGCCAGCAGTGCCCTGGGCGAGAAGTTGGATCAGCCCCAGCATTTT. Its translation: CASSALGEKLDQPQHF.

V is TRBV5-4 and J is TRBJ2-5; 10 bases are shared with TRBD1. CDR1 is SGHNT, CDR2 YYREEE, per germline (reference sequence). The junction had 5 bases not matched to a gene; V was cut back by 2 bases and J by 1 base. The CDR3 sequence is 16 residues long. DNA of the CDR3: TGTGCCAGCAGCTTAAAGGGACAGGGGACCCAAGAGACCCAGTACTTC. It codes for CASSLKGQGTQETQYF.

CDR3 bases: TGTGCCAGCAGCTCCCTTGGGATGACAGGGACGGAGACCCAGTACTTC. It specifies CASSSLGMTGTETQYF. This chain uses TRBV5-4 with TRBJ2-5; 7 bases align to TRBD1. The germline CDR1 and CDR2 sequences are SGHNT and YYREEE (reference sequence). The CDR3 is 16 amino acids. V gave up 3 bases and J gave up 5 bases; unmatched junction bases: 13. The full variable domain, completed using reference TRBV5-4 and TRBJ2-5, is ETGVTQSPTHLIKTRGQQVTLRCSSQSGHNTVSWYQQALGQGPQFIFQYYREEENGRGNFPPRFSGLQFPNYSSELNVNALELDDSALYLCASSSLGMTGTETQYFGPGTRLLVL.

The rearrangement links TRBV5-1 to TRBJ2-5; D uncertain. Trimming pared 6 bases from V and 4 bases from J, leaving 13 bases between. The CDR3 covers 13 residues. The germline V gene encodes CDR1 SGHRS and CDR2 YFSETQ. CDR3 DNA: TGCGCCAGCACTCCCGTCACACGAGAGACCCAGTACTTC. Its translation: CASTPVTRETQYF.

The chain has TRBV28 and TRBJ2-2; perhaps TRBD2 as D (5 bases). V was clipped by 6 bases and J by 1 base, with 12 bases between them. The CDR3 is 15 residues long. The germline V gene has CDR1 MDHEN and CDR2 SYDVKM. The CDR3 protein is CASRFGIMNTGELFF. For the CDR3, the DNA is TGTGCCAGCAGGTTCGGGATCATGAACACCGGGGAGCTGTTTTTT.